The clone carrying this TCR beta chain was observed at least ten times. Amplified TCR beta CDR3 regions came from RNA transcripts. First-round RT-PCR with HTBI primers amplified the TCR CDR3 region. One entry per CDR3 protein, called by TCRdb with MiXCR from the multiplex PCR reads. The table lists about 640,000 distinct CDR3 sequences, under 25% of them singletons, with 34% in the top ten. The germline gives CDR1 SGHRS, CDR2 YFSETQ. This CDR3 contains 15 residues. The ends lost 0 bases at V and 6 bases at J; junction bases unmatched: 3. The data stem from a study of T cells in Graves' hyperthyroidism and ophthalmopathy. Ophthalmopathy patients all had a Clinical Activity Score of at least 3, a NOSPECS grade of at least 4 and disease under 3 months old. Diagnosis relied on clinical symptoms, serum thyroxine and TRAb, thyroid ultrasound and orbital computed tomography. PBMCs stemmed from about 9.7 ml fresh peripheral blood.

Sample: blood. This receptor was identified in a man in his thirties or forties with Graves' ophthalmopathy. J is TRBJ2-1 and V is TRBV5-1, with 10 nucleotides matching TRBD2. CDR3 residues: CASSLVASGSNEQFF. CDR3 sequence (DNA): TGCGCCAGCAGCTTGGTGGCTAGCGGGAGCAATGAGCAGTTCTTC.